The 22 T cell receptor beta chains reported below all come from one sample, sequenced in a study of OX40 agonist ivuxolimab in advanced cancers. Here immunoSEQ multiplex PCR was the method, and the copy in TCRdb shows in-frame clones only, minus some. The profile covers about 80,000 clones, with 80% to 90% appearing a single time and 5% to 7% taken by the ten largest. The source material was CD4+ or CD8+ T cells sorted from blood, sampled in a trial of the OX40 agonist ivuxolimab. Receptor source: an adult with an advanced solid tumor such as melanoma, head and neck, liver or kidney cancer.

V and J are TRBV2 and TRBJ2-4; TRBD2 aligns across 14 bases. The trim removed 4 bases at V and 3 bases at J, leaving 2 bases unmatched. CDR3 length: 16 amino acids. The germline V gene encodes CDR1 SNHLY and CDR2 FYNNEI. CDR3 residues: CASSGGLAGGKNIQYF. Here the CDR3 DNA reads TGTGCCAGCAGTGGTGGACTAGCGGGAGGCAAAAACATTCAGTACTTC.

This chain connects TRBV5-6 to TRBJ1-2, with a weak D call TRBD1 (6 bases). Germline lookup yields CDR1 SGHDT and CDR2 YYEEEE. The CDR3 loop spans 14 amino acids. Trimming left V 0 bases short and J 7 bases short, with 13 bases between. The CDR3, as DNA: TGTGCCAGCAGCTTGGCCTCAGGGGTCGCTGGCTACACCTTC. Translated: CASSLASGVAGYTF.

V usage is TRBV9 and J usage is TRBJ2-3, with 12 bases fitting TRBD2. The V segment lost 2 bases and the J segment 11 bases; nucleotides outside the gene matches: 3. The CDR3 length is 13 residues. The germline CDR1 and CDR2 sequences are SGDLS and YYNGEE. CDR3: CASSVRTSGEQYF. As DNA, the CDR3 is TGTGCCAGCAGCGTGAGGACTAGCGGGGAGCAGTATTTT.

V is TRBV12-5 and J is TRBJ2-2; D gene uncertain. The CDR3 covers 16 residues. Germline CDR1 and CDR2: LGHNT and FRNRAP. V was trimmed by 4 bases and J by 2 bases, leaving 14 bases between them. For the CDR3, the DNA is TGTGCTAGTGGTTCGCAGGCGCAGTTTAACACCGGGGAGCTGTTTTTT. Its translation is CASGSQAQFNTGELFF.

This clone showed up just a few times. The rearrangement uses TRBV6-5 and TRBJ1-1; D possibly corresponds to TRBD1 (5 bases). Trimming took off 0 bases at V and 1 base at J, with 12 bases between the two ends. This CDR3 spans 16 amino acids. Per germline, CDR1 MNHEY and CDR2 SVGAGI. The CDR3: CASSYSGRGRNTEAFF. For the CDR3, the DNA is TGTGCCAGCAGTTACTCGGGGAGGGGAAGGAACACTGAAGCTTTCTTT.

The chain carries TRBV12-5 and TRBJ1-6, with 11 bases aligning to TRBD1. The CDR3 is 17 residues long. Germline trimming cut 3 bases from V and 6 bases from J; bases unmatched to any gene: 7. Germline V gene lookup returns CDR1 LGHNT and CDR2 FRNRAP. Written as DNA, the CDR3 is TGTGCTAGTGGTTTTGATACCGGGACAGGGGGTAATTCACCCCTCCACTTT. Its translation is CASGFDTGTGGNSPLHF. The full variable domain, in which reference TRBV12-5 and TRBJ1-6 provide the parts outside the CDR3, is DARVTQTPRHKVTEMGQEVTMRCQPILGHNTVFWYRQTMMQGLELLAYFRNRAPLDDSGMPKDRFSAEMPDATLATLKIQPSEPRDSAVYFCASGFDTGTGGNSPLHFGNGTRLTVT.

This clone was counted between two and nine times. The V gene is TRBV7-6, the J gene TRBJ1-6; the D is unclear. CDR3 length: 12 residues. Trimming cost V 4 bases and J 8 bases, with 6 bases left between them. Germline V gene sequence: CDR1 SGHVS, CDR2 FNYEAQ. DNA of the CDR3: TGTGCCAGCAGCTCTCTGGATTCACCCCTCCACTTT. Translating gives CASSSLDSPLHF.

This chain connects TRBV28 to TRBJ2-7, with 7 bases aligning to TRBD1. This CDR3 spans 15 amino acids. With V trimmed by 7 bases and J by 0 bases, 9 bases remained unmatched. Looked up from germline, CDR1 is MDHEN and CDR2 is SYDVKM. Written as DNA, the CDR3 is TGTGCCAGCATCAAAAACAGGGGTCTCTCCTACGAGCAGTACTTC. Its translation is CASIKNRGLSYEQYF.

The V gene is TRBV9, the J gene TRBJ2-2; maybe TRBD1 (6 bases). V was pared by 4 bases and J by 0 bases, with 10 bases between. The CDR3 is 15 residues long. The germline gives CDR1 SGDLS, CDR2 YYNGEE. CDR3 region: CASSFGTSNTGELFF. DNA for the CDR3: TGTGCCAGCAGCTTCGGGACATCGAACACCGGGGAGCTGTTTTTT.

J is TRBJ1-1 and V is TRBV10-1; D not resolved. CDR1 is WNHNN, CDR2 SYGVQD, per germline (reference sequence). Trimming removed 1 base from V and 5 bases from J, with 14 bases in between. The CDR3 runs to 15 residues. CDR3 amino acids: CASSEFGSRDTEAFF. CDR3 DNA sequence: TGCGCCAGCAGTGAGTTCGGGTCCCGGGATACTGAAGCTTTCTTT.

This sequence joins TRBV9 and TRBJ1-3; D is uncertain. Germline V CDR1 and CDR2: SGDLS, YYNGEE. With 0 bases removed from V and 3 bases from J, the gap between germline ends came to 7 bases. The CDR3 has 14 residues. The CDR3 DNA is TGTGCCAGCAGCGTAGGCCCACTTGGAAACACCATATATTTT. Translating it yields CASSVGPLGNTIYF.

The chain employs TRBV30 and TRBJ2-1; weak D call: TRBD2 (6 bases). V was trimmed by 2 bases and J by 8 bases, leaving 13 bases between them. The CDR3 covers 13 residues. Per germline, CDR1 GTSNPN and CDR2 SVGIG (reference sequence). The CDR3 DNA sequence: TGTGCCTGGAGTCTCGATCCTAGCGATGAGCAGTTCTTC. Encoded protein: CAWSLDPSDEQFF.

The CDR3 loop is CASSYYIYNSPLHF. The CDR3 DNA follows: TGTGCCAGCAGCTACTATATCTATAATTCACCCCTCCACTTT. This sequence joins TRBV5-4 and TRBJ1-6; D gene unclear. Trimming removed 3 bases at V and 3 bases at J, with 7 bases between. The CDR3 extends over 14 amino acids. CDR1 and CDR2 from the germline V gene are SGHNT and YYREEE (reference sequence). The variable domain in full, with the rest retrieved from reference TRBV5-4 and TRBJ1-6, is ETGVTQSPTHLIKTRGQQVTLRCSSQSGHNTVSWYQQALGQGPQFIFQYYREEENGRGNFPPRFSGLQFPNYSSELNVNALELDDSALYLCASSYYIYNSPLHFGNGTRLTVT.

The chain combines TRBV7-9 with TRBJ1-4; D unresolved. This CDR3 is built from 16 residues. The V gene lost 0 bases and the J gene lost 8 bases, with 16 bases spanning the gap. Germline CDR1 and CDR2: SEHNR and FQNEAQ (reference sequence). The chain's CDR3 is CASSLASQDPREKLFF. The DNA for the CDR3 is TGTGCCAGCAGCTTAGCGTCCCAGGACCCTAGAGAAAAACTGTTTTTT.

The rearrangement joins TRBV9 to TRBJ2-7; TRBD1 is a possible D gene (6 bases). The CDR3 has 13 amino acids. Germline lookup yields CDR1 SGDLS and CDR2 YYNGEE. Trimming removed 0 bases from V and 6 bases from J, with 10 bases in between. The CDR3: CASSVVGGGEQYF. In DNA form, the CDR3 reads TGTGCCAGCAGCGTAGTAGGGGGTGGCGAGCAGTACTTC.

This chain connects TRBV7-9 to TRBJ1-4; D may be TRBD1 (5 bases). V gave up 1 base and J gave up 2 bases, with 11 bases separating them. The CDR3 is 16 amino acids. CDR1 is SEHNR, CDR2 FQNEAQ, per germline (reference sequence). CDR3 nucleotides: TGTGCCAGCAGCTTAGACGGGGGGAGGACTAATGAAAAACTGTTTTTT. This translates into CASSLDGGRTNEKLFF. Based on the CDR3 plus reference TRBV7-9 and TRBJ1-4, the full variable domain is DTGVSQNPRHKITKRGQNVTFRCDPISEHNRLYWYRQTLGQGPEFLTYFQNEAQLEKSRLLSDRFSAERPKGSFSTLEIQRTEQGDSAMYLCASSLDGGRTNEKLFFGSGTQLSVL.

V gene TRBV4-2 combines with J gene TRBJ2-5, with TRBD2 matching 10 bases. The J call may not be correct, given that the DNA end is closer to TRBJ2-7. The germline V gene encodes CDR1 LGHNA and CDR2 YNFKEQ. The CDR3 loop spans 17 amino acids. DNA of the CDR3: TGTGCCAGCAGCCAAGATCGGAGCGGGAGGGCCTCCTACGAGCAGTACTTC. Translating it yields CASSQDRSGRASYEQYF.

The chain carries TRBV7-8 and TRBJ2-7, with no clear D. Germline V gene data show CDR1 as SGHVS and CDR2 as FQNEAQ. The CDR3 runs 13 residues. The germline V and J ends were trimmed by 0 bases and 3 bases, with 6 bases remaining between them. CDR3 nucleotide sequence: TGTGCCAGCAGCTTAGCGATCGGCTACGAGCAGTACTTC. Amino acids: CASSLAIGYEQYF.

The genes are TRBV11-1 and TRBJ2-7; 9 positions agree with TRBD1. The CDR3 is 14 residues long. Trimming removed 2 bases from V and 6 bases from J; junction bases left unmatched: 5. Per germline, CDR1 SGHAT and CDR2 FQDESV (reference sequence). Here the CDR3 DNA reads TGTGCCAGCAGCTTAACAGGGGGCAGCTTCGAGCAGTACTTC. This gives the protein CASSLTGGSFEQYF.

The chain links TRBV30 to TRBJ1-4, with D unclear. This CDR3 is 13 amino acids long. CDR1 GTSNPN and CDR2 SVGIG come from the germline V gene (reference sequence). V shed 2 bases and J shed 6 bases, with 10 bases lying between them. Here the CDR3 DNA reads TGTGCCTGGAGTTCTGGGGAGGATGAAAAACTGTTTTTT. It specifies CAWSSGEDEKLFF.

V and J are TRBV18 and TRBJ2-5; D unresolved. V shed 5 bases and J shed 2 bases, with 21 bases lying between them. CDR1 is KGHSH and CDR2 is LQKENI in the germline V gene. The CDR3 spans 17 residues. The CDR3 DNA follows: TGTGCCAGCTCATTGACCCGGAGAGAATTAGTACAAGAGACCCAGTACTTC. Amino acids: CASSLTRRELVQETQYF.

The genes are TRBV5-5 and TRBJ1-1, with 10 bases that match TRBD1. V was clipped by 4 bases and J by 0 bases; unmatched bases: 6. Germline loops: CDR1 SGHKS, CDR2 YYEKEE (reference sequence). The CDR3 runs 16 residues. DNA of the CDR3: TGTGCCAGCAGCCTCCCGGGACAGGGGATGAACACTGAAGCTTTCTTT. Translating gives CASSLPGQGMNTEAFF.